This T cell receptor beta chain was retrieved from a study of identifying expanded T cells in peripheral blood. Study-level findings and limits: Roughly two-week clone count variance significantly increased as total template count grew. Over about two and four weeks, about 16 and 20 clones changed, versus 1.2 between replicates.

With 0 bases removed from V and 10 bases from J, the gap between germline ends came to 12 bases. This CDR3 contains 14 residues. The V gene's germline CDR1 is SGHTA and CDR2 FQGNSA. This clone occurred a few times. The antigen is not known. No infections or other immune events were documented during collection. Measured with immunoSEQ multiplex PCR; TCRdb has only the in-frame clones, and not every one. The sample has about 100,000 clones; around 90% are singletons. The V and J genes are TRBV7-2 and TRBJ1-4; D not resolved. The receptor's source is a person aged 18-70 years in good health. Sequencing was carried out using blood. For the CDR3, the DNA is TGTGCCAGCAGCTTAGCCTCCAGTCCGGTAAAACTGTTTTTT. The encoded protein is CASSLASSPVKLFF.